This T cell receptor beta chain was observed in a study of T cell clones after liver transplantation. Looking at the study overall: TCRbeta sequencing after a pre-transplant mixed lymphocyte reaction identified graft-donor-reactive clones, later tracked in post-transplant blood. At least one year of complete immunosuppression withdrawal without enzymes over twice normal defined tolerance. Samples came pre-transplant, pre-randomization before withdrawal, and post-randomization after withdrawal ended.

Per germline, CDR1 SSHAT and CDR2 FNYEAQ (reference sequence). V lost 5 bases and J lost 6; bases outside the gene matches: 8. There are 15 residues in the CDR3. The protocol was immunoSEQ multiplex PCR, while the TCRdb copy is restricted to in-frame clones and leaves out a portion. The sample contains 99,000 or so clones, approximately 85% of which appear only once. Sequenced material: CD4+ T cells from blood, taken before liver transplant. The clonotype was recovered from a human donor who received a liver transplant. This chain uses TRBV7-7 with TRBJ2-2; 8 positions agree with TRBD1. The DNA of the CDR3 is TGTGCCAGCAGCCCCCGGACAGGGAGACCCGGGGAGCTGTTTTTT. This sequence encodes CASSPRTGRPGELFF.